The text below deals with one T cell receptor beta chain. This table comes from immunoSEQ multiplex PCR, and its TCRdb copy is limited to in-frame clones, with some not included. The table includes over 150,000 clones, approximately 85% detected once. Seattle patients were enrolled while actively infected and followed longitudinally. Trimming removed 3 bases at V and 3 bases at J, with 18 bases between. The germline V gene encodes CDR1 LGHNA and CDR2 YSLEER. The CDR3 is 16 residues long. The data originate from a study of blood T cell repertoires in COVID-19. Overall study context: The United States, Italy and Spain were the sources of the acute and convalescent COVID-19 samples. In each case, the material was cDNA or gDNA derived from T cells, B-cell-depleted T cells, or PBMCs.

The sequence was obtained from an elderly man with COVID-19, enrolled during active disease. Input material: peripheral blood. The gene calls are TRBV4-3 and TRBJ2-7; perhaps TRBD1 as D (5 bases). The chain's CDR3 is CASSQSTGRAVYEQYF. DNA of the CDR3: TGCGCCAGCAGCCAGTCCACCGGCAGGGCTGTCTACGAGCAGTACTTC.